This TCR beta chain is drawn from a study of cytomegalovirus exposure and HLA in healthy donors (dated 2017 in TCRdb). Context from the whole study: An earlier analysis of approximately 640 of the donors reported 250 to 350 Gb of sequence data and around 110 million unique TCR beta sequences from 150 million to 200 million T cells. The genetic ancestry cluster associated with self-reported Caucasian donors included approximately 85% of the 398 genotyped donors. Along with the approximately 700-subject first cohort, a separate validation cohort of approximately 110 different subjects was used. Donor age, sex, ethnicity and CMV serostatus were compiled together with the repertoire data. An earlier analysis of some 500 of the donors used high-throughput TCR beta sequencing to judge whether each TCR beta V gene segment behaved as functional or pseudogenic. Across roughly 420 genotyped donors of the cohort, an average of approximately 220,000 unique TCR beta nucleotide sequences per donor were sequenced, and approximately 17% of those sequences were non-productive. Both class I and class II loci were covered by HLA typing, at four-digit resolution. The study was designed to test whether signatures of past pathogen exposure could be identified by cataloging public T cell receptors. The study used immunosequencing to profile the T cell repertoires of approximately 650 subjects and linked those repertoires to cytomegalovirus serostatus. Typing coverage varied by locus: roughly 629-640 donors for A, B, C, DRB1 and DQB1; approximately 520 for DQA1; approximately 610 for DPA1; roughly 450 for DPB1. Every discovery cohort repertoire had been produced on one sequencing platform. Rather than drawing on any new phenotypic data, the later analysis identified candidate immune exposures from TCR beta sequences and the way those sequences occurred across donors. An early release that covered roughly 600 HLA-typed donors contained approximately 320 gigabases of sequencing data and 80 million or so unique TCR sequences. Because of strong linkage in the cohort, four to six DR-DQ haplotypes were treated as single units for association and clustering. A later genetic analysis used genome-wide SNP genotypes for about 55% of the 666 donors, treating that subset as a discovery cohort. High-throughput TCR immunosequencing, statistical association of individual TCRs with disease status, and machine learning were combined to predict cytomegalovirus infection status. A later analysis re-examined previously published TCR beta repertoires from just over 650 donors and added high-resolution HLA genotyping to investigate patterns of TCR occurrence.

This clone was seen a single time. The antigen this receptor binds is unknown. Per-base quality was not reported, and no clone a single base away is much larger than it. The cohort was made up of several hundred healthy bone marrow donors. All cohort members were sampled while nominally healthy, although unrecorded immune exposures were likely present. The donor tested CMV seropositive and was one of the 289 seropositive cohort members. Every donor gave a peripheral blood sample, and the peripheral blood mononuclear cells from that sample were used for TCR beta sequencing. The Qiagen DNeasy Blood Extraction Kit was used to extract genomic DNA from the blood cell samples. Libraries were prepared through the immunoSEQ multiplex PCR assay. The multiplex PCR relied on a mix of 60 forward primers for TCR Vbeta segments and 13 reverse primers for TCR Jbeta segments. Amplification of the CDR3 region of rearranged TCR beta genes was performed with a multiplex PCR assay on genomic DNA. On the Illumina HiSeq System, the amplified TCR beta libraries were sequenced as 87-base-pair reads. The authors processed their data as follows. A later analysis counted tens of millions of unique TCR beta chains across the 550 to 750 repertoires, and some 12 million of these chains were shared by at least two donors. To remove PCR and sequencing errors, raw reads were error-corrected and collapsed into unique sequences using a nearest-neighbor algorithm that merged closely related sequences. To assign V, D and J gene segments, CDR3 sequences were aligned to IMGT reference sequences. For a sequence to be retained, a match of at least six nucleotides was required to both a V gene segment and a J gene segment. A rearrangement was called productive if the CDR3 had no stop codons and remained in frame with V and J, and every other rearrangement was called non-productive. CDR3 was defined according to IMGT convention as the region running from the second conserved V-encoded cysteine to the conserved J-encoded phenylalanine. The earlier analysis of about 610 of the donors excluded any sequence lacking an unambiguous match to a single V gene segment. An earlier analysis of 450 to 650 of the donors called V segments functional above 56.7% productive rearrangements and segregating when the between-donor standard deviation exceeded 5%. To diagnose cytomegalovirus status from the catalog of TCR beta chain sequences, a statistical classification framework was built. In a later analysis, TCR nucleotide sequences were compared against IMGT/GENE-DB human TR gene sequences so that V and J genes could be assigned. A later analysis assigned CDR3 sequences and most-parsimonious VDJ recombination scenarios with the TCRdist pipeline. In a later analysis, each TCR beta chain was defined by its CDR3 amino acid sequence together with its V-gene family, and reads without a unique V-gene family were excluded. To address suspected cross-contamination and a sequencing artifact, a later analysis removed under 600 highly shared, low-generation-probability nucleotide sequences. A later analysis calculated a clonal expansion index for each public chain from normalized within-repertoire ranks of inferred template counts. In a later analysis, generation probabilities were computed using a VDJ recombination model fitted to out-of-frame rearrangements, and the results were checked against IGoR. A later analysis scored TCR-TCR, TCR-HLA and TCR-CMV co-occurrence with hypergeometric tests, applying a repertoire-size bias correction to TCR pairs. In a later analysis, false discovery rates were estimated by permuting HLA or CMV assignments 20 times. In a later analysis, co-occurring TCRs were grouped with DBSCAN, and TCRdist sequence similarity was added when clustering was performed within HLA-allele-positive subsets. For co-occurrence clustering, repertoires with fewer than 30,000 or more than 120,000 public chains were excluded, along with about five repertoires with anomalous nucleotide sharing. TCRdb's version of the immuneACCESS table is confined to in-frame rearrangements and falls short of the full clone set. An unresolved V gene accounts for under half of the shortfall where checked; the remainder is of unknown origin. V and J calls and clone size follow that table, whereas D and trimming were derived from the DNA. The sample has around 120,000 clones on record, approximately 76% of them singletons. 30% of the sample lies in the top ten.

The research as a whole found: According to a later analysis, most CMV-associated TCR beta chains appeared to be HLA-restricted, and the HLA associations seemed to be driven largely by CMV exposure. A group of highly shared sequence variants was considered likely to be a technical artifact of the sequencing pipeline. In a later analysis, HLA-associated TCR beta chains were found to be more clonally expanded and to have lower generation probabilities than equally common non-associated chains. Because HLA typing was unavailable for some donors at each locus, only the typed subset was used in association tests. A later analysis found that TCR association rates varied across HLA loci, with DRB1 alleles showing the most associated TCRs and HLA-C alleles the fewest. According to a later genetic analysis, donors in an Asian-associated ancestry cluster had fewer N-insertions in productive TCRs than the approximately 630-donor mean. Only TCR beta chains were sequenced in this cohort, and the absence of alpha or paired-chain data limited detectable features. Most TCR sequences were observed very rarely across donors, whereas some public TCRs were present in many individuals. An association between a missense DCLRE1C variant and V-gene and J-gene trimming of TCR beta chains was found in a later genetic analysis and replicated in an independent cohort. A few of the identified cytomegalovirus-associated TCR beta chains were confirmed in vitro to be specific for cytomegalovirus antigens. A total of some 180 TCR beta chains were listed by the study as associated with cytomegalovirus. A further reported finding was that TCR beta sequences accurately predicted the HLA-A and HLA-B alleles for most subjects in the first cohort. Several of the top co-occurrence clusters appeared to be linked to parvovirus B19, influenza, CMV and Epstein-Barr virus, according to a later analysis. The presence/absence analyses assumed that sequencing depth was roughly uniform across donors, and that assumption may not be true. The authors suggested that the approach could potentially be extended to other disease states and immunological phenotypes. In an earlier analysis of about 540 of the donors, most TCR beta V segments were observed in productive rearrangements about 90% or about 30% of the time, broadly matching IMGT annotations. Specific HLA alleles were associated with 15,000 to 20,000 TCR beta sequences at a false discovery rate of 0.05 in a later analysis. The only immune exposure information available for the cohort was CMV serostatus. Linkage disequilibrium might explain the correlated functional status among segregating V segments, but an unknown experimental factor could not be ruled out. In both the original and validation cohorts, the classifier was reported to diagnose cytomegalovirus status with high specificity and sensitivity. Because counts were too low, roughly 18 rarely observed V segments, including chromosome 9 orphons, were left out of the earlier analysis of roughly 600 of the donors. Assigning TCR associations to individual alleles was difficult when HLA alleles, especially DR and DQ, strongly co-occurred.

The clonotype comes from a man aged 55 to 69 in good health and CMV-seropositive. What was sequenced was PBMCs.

Read as DNA, the sequence is TGTGCCAGCAGCTTGGTTCAGGGATCTCCTTATGGCTACACCTTC. Translated, it reads CASSLVQGSPYGYTF. Rearrangement joined TRBV5-5 to TRBJ1-2; TRBD1 is a possible D gene, resting on 5 matching bases. CDR1 and CDR2 (SGHKS, YYEKEE) derive from the germline V gene (reference sequence). Reading from cysteine to phenylalanine, the CDR3 counts 15 amino acids. Kept here is only the CDR3 DNA, which spans 45 bases and is read in frame from base 1. Trimming takes 0 bases from V and 5 bases from J, and the germline ends sit 14 bases apart.